These 17 T cell receptor beta chains originate from one sample sequenced in a study of T-cell memory formation after mild COVID-19. One entry per CDR3 protein results from TCRdb running MiXCR on the 5' RACE reads. There are about 180,000 distinct CDR3 sequences in the sample; 16% occur only once, and approximately 2.1% lies in the top ten. Sequencing was done on a sample of PBMCs or a T cell subset sorted from them (not recorded which). The receptors here all came from an adult woman who had mild COVID-19 (a few samples of this study predate the infection). Cell type and time point are not known.

This clonotype turned up a few times. A junction boundary mismatches the germline segment, possibly from a read error. The rearrangement links TRBV7-9 to TRBJ1-1, with no clear D. The CDR3 is 14 amino acids. Per the germline V gene, CDR1 is SEHNR and CDR2 is FQNEAQ (reference sequence). CDR3 region: CASSLVGMNAEAFF. Written as DNA, the CDR3 is TGTGCCAGCAGCTTAGTGGGTATGAACGCTGAAGCTTTCTTT.

This chain links TRBV4-3 with TRBJ2-4; TRBD2 matches 8 bases. CDR1 is LGHNA, CDR2 YSLEER, per germline. V lost 10 bases and J lost 4; bases outside the gene matches: 15. CDR3 length: 16 amino acids. The CDR3 region has the DNA TGCGCCAAAGGGGGTAGCGGGAAGGATCATAAAAACATTCAGTACTTC. Amino acids: CAKGGSGKDHKNIQYF.

A few counts support this clonotype. The chain recombines TRBV7-2 with TRBJ2-7; TRBD1 matches at 7 bases. The CDR3 extends over 12 amino acids. In germline, CDR1 is SGHTA, CDR2 FQGNSA. Trimming removed 10 bases from V and 5 bases from J; junction bases left unmatched: 8. CDR3 nucleotides: TGTGCCAAAACGGGGACAGTCGACGAGCAGTACTTC. Translation: CAKTGTVDEQYF.

The V and J genes are TRBV30 and TRBJ1-6; D unresolved. Trimming pared 3 bases from V and 9 bases from J, leaving 9 bases between. The germline V gene has CDR1 GTSNPN and CDR2 SVGIG (reference sequence). The CDR3 totals 12 residues. The CDR3 here is CAWSRGGSPLHF. The DNA of the CDR3 is TGTGCCTGGAGCCGGGGAGGTTCACCCCTCCACTTT.

This clonotype was recorded once. The rearrangement uses TRBV12-3 or TRBV12-4 and TRBJ2-2, with D possibly being TRBD2 (5 bases). The CDR3 is made up of 14 amino acids. Trimming removed 3 bases at V and 5 bases at J, with 10 bases between. The CDR3 nucleotides read TGTGCCAGCAGTTTTTGGGAGTTAACCGGGGAGCTGTTTTTT. Translation gives CASSFWELTGELFF.

This clonotype was seen more than once but under ten times. V and J are TRBV6-6 and TRBJ2-2; 9 bases align to TRBD1. The V gene end was trimmed by 6 bases and the J gene end by 2 bases; junction bases not matched to a gene: 13. The CDR3 has 18 amino acids. CDR1 MNHNY and CDR2 SVGAGI come from the germline V gene (reference sequence). The CDR3 region is CASRHPRATGGNTGELFF. DNA for the CDR3: TGTGCCAGCAGACATCCCAGAGCAACAGGGGGCAACACCGGGGAGCTGTTTTTT.

This clonotype was recorded a few times. The chain uses TRBV2 and TRBJ2-3, with 10 bases matching TRBD2. Germline CDR1 reads SNHLY; CDR2 reads FYNNEI. The CDR3 spans 17 residues. V lost 4 bases, J lost 5 bases, and 12 bases stayed unmatched. The CDR3 region has the DNA TGTGCCAGCAGTGCCCGCCTCCTAGCGGGAGTTAAAGATACGCAGTATTTT. Translation gives CASSARLLAGVKDTQYF.

The count of this clonotype is one. The chain recombines TRBV29-1 with TRBJ2-1; 7 positions match TRBD2. J lost 7 bases, V lost 7 bases, and 4 bases had no gene match. In germline, CDR1 is SQVTM, CDR2 ANQGSEA. The CDR3 sequence is 11 residues long. CDR3 DNA sequence: TGCAGCGGTAGCGGGCCGAATGAGCAGTTCTTC. Translation gives CSGSGPNEQFF.

The chain joins TRBV6-6 to TRBJ1-3; 7 bases map to TRBD1. CDR3 length: 13 residues. V shed 10 bases, J shed 8 bases, and the junction held 11 bases outside the gene matches. CDR1 and CDR2 from the germline V gene are MNHNY and SVGAGI (reference sequence). The CDR3, as DNA: TGTGCCACCAAGTGGACAGGTGAAGACACCATATATTTT. It specifies CATKWTGEDTIYF.

J is TRBJ2-1 and V is TRBV6-6; 7 nucleotides agree with TRBD2. V lost 2 bases and J lost 5; bases outside the gene matches: 6. CDR1 is MNHNY and CDR2 is SVGAGI in the germline V gene (reference sequence). The CDR3 contains 15 residues. The CDR3 region has the DNA TGTGCCAGCAGTTACGCCCGGGACTACGACAATGAGCAGTTCTTC. This sequence encodes CASSYARDYDNEQFF.

This clonotype occurred many times. The rearrangement joins TRBV12-3 or TRBV12-4 to TRBJ2-1; perhaps D is TRBD1 or TRBD2 (6 bases each). This CDR3 is 16 amino acids long. V was trimmed by 4 bases and J by 3 bases, leaving 16 bases between them. As DNA, the CDR3 is TGTGCCAGCAGTTCCCCAGGAGGGGGGAGCTACAATGAGCAGTTCTTC. This sequence encodes CASSSPGGGSYNEQFF.

This clonotype was detected a few times. The rearrangement uses TRBV20-1 and TRBJ1-1; unclear D gene. There are 13 residues in the CDR3. The germline V and J ends were trimmed by 3 bases and 2 bases, with 10 bases remaining between them. Germline V gives CDR1 DFQATT, CDR2 SNEGSKA (reference sequence). The DNA for the CDR3 is TGCAGTGCTAGGGACGGACGAAACACTGAAGCTTTCTTT. Protein: CSARDGRNTEAFF.

This clonotype was seen a handful of times. V gene TRBV6-2 or TRBV6-3 combines with J gene TRBJ2-1, with no clear D. Germline loops: CDR1 MNHEY, CDR2 SVGEGT. The CDR3 length is 15 residues. V lost 5 bases to trimming and J lost 5 bases, with 16 bases between them. The CDR3 DNA sequence: TGTGCCAGCAGTACACAAAACCTTCGCCACAATGAGCAGTTCTTC. Residues: CASSTQNLRHNEQFF.

The chain recombines TRBV10-2 with TRBJ2-4, with 7 nucleotides matching TRBD2. The J segment lost 8 bases and the V segment lost 6 bases, leaving 4 bases of the junction unmatched. This CDR3 is 12 amino acids long. The germline V gene encodes CDR1 WSHSY and CDR2 SAAADI. The CDR3 region is CASRRLADIQYF. The CDR3 DNA is TGCGCCAGCAGGAGACTAGCAGACATTCAGTACTTC.

The V and J genes are TRBV3-1 and TRBJ1-6, with 7 nucleotides matching TRBD1. CDR3 length equals 14 residues. The trim removed 6 bases at V and 8 bases at J, leaving 7 bases unmatched. Germline V gene data show CDR1 as LGHDT and CDR2 as YNNKEL (reference sequence). The CDR3 is CASSQGGWDSPLHF. The DNA for the CDR3 is TGTGCCAGCAGTCAGGGGGGGTGGGATTCACCCCTCCACTTT.

This clonotype was seen more than once but under ten times. The chain employs TRBV15 and TRBJ2-7; D might be TRBD2 (5 bases). Looked up from germline, CDR1 is LNHNV and CDR2 is YYDKDF (reference sequence). The V and J ends lost 0 bases and 1 base respectively, with 10 bases between them. The CDR3 runs 15 residues. The CDR3 region is CATSRDQGSSYEQYF. In nucleotides, the CDR3 is TGTGCCACCAGCAGAGACCAAGGGAGTTCCTACGAGCAGTACTTC.

This CDR3 reads CSAVRTNTEAFF. The CDR3 region has the DNA TGCAGTGCTGTCCGGACAAACACTGAAGCTTTCTTT. V gene TRBV20-1 combines with J gene TRBJ1-1; maybe TRBD1 (5 bases). The V gene's germline CDR1 is DFQATT and CDR2 SNEGSKA (reference sequence). Trimming stripped 5 bases from V and 2 bases from J, with 9 bases between. This CDR3 has 12 amino acids.